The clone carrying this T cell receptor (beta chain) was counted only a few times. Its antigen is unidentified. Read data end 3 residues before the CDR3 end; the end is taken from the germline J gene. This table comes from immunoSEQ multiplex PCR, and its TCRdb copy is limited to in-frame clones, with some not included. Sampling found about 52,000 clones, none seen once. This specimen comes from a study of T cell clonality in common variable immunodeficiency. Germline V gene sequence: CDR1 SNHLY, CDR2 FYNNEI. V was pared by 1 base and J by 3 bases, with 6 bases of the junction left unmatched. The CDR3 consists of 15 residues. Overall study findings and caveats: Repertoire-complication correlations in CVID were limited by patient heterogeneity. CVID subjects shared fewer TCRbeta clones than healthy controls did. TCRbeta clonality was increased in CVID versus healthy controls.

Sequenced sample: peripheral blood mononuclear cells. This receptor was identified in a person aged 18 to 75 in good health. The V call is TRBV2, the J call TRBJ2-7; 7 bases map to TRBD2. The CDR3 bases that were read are TGTGCCAGCAGTGAAGGTGCTAGCGGCTACTACGAG. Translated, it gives CASSEGASGYYE. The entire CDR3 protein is CASSEGASGYYEQYF.